This T cell receptor (beta chain) was documented in a study of patients and donors after allogeneic stem cell transplantation. This clonotype was seen a few times. MiXCR, run by TCRdb on the RT-PCR reads, gives a single entry per CDR3 protein. The sample has roughly 180,000 distinct CDR3 sequences; 40% to 45% are singletons. CDR1 and CDR2 (germline): GTSNPN, SVGIG (reference sequence). The CDR3 sequence is 16 residues long. V was pared by 0 bases and J by 1 base, with 4 bases of the junction left unmatched. The chain is built from TRBV30 and TRBJ1-5; 9 bases are a match to TRBD1. This clonotype originated in a human donor who was either an allogeneic HSCT recipient or a stem cell or donor lymphocyte infusion donor (not recorded which). It is not recorded whose cells these are; they may come from a transplant donor. The specimen sequenced was blood, either unsorted or a sorted T cell fraction (not recorded which). CDR3 in DNA: TGTGCCTGGAGTGTAGCCGGGACAGGGAGCAATCAGCCCCAGCATTTT. This gives the protein CAWSVAGTGSNQPQHF.